This T cell receptor (beta chain) stems from a study of blood T cell repertoires in COVID-19. The ends were cut back, 5 bases at V and 6 bases at J, with 10 bases in the middle. Germline loops: CDR1 LGHNT, CDR2 FRNRAP. This CDR3 region has 12 residues. TCRdb's copy holds only in-frame clones and misses some; the assay was immunoSEQ multiplex PCR. The sample lists under 75,000 clones; approximately 84% were seen once. The chain carries TRBV12-5 and TRBJ1-1; D gene uncertain. This receptor was identified in a man between 60 and 75 years old with COVID-19, enrolled during active disease. The sample taken for sequencing was peripheral blood. The CDR3 DNA reads TGTGCTAGTGGTGAATTTGCAGCTGAAGCTTTCTTT. This gives the protein CASGEFAAEAFF.